These 24 T cell receptor beta chains originate from one sample sequenced in a study of monozygotic twins with inflammatory bowel disease. TCRdb re-called the 5' RACE reads; every CDR3 protein appears as one record, without DNA. This sample carries about 450,000 distinct CDR3 sequences, with 2% to 3% going to the ten biggest clones. The sample taken for sequencing was blood. These receptors originate from a human donor with ulcerative colitis or Crohn's disease, or a healthy co-twin of an affected twin (not recorded which).

The V gene is TRBV5-1, the J gene TRBJ2-3; TCRdb outputs TRBD1, but without DNA this stays unchecked. In germline, CDR1 is SGHRS, CDR2 YFSETQ. This CDR3 spans 14 amino acids. CDR3 sequence reads: CASSSGQGRDTQYF.

The V call is TRBV7-2, the J call TRBJ1-5; TCRdb lists TRBD1, though no DNA is available to test this call. The CDR3 covers 13 residues. Germline V CDR1 and CDR2: SGHTA, FQGNSA. Here the CDR3 reads CASRQGANQPQHF.

This chain connects TRBV27 to TRBJ1-6; lacking DNA, the TRBD1 call made by TCRdb goes unchecked. This CDR3 is 14 amino acids long. Germline V CDR1 and CDR2: MNHEY, SMNVEV (reference sequence). The CDR3 sequence: CASTLGQGGSPLHF.

The chain is built from TRBV15 and TRBJ2-1; lacking DNA, the TRBD1 call made by TCRdb goes unchecked. Germline V CDR1 and CDR2: LNHNV, YYDKDF (reference sequence). The CDR3 sequence is 16 residues long. The CDR3 sequence is CATSRDTWTGYNEQFF. The variable domain in full, completed from reference TRBV15 and TRBJ2-1, reads DAMVIQNPRYQVTQFGKPVTLSCSQTLNHNVMYWYQQKSSQAPKLLFHYYDKDFNNEADTPDNFQSRRPNTSFCFLDIRSPGLGDTAMYLCATSRDTWTGYNEQFFGPGTRLTVL.

The chain recombines TRBV7-9 with TRBJ2-3; TCRdb's D call of TRBD1 is untestable without DNA. CDR1 is SEHNR and CDR2 is FQNEAQ in the germline V gene (reference sequence). The CDR3 totals 15 residues. This CDR3 reads CASSLDSTGADTQYF.

V gene TRBV7-2 combines with J gene TRBJ2-7; the D gene TCRdb calls, TRBD1, cannot be checked with no DNA. There are 15 residues in the CDR3. Germline V gene data show CDR1 as SGHTA and CDR2 as FQGNSA. CDR3 loop: CASSRQGQIPYEQYF.

The rearrangement links TRBV7-2 to TRBJ2-1; the D call of TRBD2 rests on TCRdb alone, since no DNA is present to check it. Germline values: CDR1 SGHTA, CDR2 FQGNSA. The CDR3 extends over 14 amino acids. The CDR3 loop reads CASSLVGGPEGQFF.

V is TRBV10-3 and J is TRBJ1-2; absent DNA, TCRdb's TRBD1 call cannot be checked. The CDR3 consists of 13 residues. Germline CDR1 ENHRY, CDR2 SYGVKD. The CDR3 spells CAISWTAIDGYTF.

The genes are TRBV4-1 and TRBJ2-7; TCRdb indicates TRBD1, and absent DNA this call remains unverified. The CDR3 spans 16 residues. CDR1 and CDR2 (germline): MGHRA, YSYEKL. The CDR3 is CASSHKAGTDSYEQYF.

The V and J genes are TRBV14 and TRBJ1-2. The CDR3 has 14 amino acids. Germline assignment: CDR1 SGHDN and CDR2 FVKESK. This CDR3 reads CASSQDRGGGGYTF. The whole variable domain, remainder taken from reference TRBV14 and TRBJ1-2, is EAGVTQFPSHSVIEKGQTVTLRCDPISGHDNLYWYRRVMGKEIKFLLHFVKESKQDESGMPNNRFLAERTGGTYSTLKVQPAELEDSGVYFCASSQDRGGGGYTFGSGTRLTVV.

The rearrangement uses TRBV20-1 and TRBJ2-3; no DNA is available, so the TRBD2 call from TCRdb remains unchecked. This CDR3 is built from 13 residues. The germline V gene has CDR1 DFQATT and CDR2 SNEGSKA (reference sequence). CDR3 protein: CSAPGLATDTQYF.

The chain carries TRBV6-5 and TRBJ1-5. The CDR3 is 14 amino acids. Looked up from germline, CDR1 is MNHEY and CDR2 is SVGAGI. CDR3 amino acids: CASSYSRPPDPQHF.

The rearrangement uses TRBV13 and TRBJ2-7; TCRdb proposes TRBD1, but this gene call is untestable without DNA. The CDR3 totals 15 residues. Germline loops: CDR1 PRHDT, CDR2 FYEKMQ (reference sequence). The CDR3 region is CASSLTGQGIYEQYF.

J is TRBJ2-7 and V is TRBV30; TCRdb calls TRBD2, which cannot be checked without DNA. The CDR3 consists of 14 residues. Looked up from germline, CDR1 is GTSNPN and CDR2 is SVGIG (reference sequence). CDR3: CAWSVSPGAGEQYF.

This rearrangement joins TRBV7-6 to TRBJ2-3; TCRdb outputs TRBD1, but without DNA this stays unchecked. CDR1 is SGHVS, CDR2 FNYEAQ, per germline. CDR3 length equals 15 residues. The CDR3 region is CASSSGQGSGDTQYF.

This sequence joins TRBV12-3 or TRBV12-4 and TRBJ2-2. The CDR3 spans 15 residues. CDR3 sequence reads: CASSVGPIYTGELFF.

The chain combines TRBV7-9 with TRBJ1-4. The germline gives CDR1 SEHNR, CDR2 FQNEAQ (reference sequence). This CDR3 spans 12 amino acids. The CDR3 spells CASSYRNEKLFF.

J is TRBJ2-7 and V is TRBV20-1; TCRdb indicates TRBD1, and absent DNA this call remains unverified. The V gene's germline CDR1 is DFQATT and CDR2 SNEGSKA (reference sequence). This CDR3 comprises 12 residues. The CDR3 loop is CSARGQSYEQYF.

The chain couples TRBV6-4 to TRBJ2-1; the D call of TRBD2 rests on TCRdb alone, since no DNA is present to check it. The V gene's germline CDR1 is MRHNA and CDR2 SNTAGT. CDR3 length: 15 residues. The CDR3 sequence is CASRPLAGAYNEQFF.

V and J are TRBV7-3 and TRBJ2-1; TCRdb proposes TRBD2, but this gene call is untestable without DNA. The CDR3 is 15 amino acids. The germline V gene encodes CDR1 SGHTA and CDR2 FQGTGA. This chain's CDR3 is CASSSLGGGYNEQFF.

The rearrangement links TRBV18 to TRBJ2-3; TCRdb gives TRBD2 as the D gene, but with no DNA this cannot be confirmed. Germline values: CDR1 KGHSH, CDR2 LQKENI. This CDR3 spans 17 amino acids. The CDR3 protein is CASSPDDLAGITDTQYF.

This chain uses TRBV1 with TRBJ2-7; TCRdb outputs TRBD2, but without DNA this stays unchecked. TRBV1 has pseudogene status. CDR3 size: 16 residues. The CDR3 region is CTSSQGRTAETYEQYF.

The rearrangement links TRBV4-3 to TRBJ2-3; TCRdb indicates TRBD2, and absent DNA this call remains unverified. CDR3 size: 20 residues. Looked up from germline, CDR1 is LGHNA and CDR2 is YSLEER. CDR3: CASSQGLGLAGAYGTDTQYF.

The chain recombines TRBV28 with TRBJ2-7; TCRdb lists TRBD1, though no DNA is available to test this call. This CDR3 spans 17 amino acids. Germline-derived CDR1 and CDR2 are MDHEN and SYDVKM. CDR3: CASSFPGGESDSYEQYF.